This entry is about one T cell receptor beta chain. This record belongs to a study of shared clonotypes between healthy human individuals. Using immunoSEQ multiplex PCR, the repertoire was profiled, and TCRdb retains in-frame clones only, with some absent. The repertoire holds millions of clones, 90% to 95% seen once, with 0.13% in the top ten. Sequencing was done on a sample of naive CD4+ T cells sorted from blood. Subset denoted: CD45RA+ positively selected. This TCR was recovered from a man younger than 35 in good health.

The chain's CDR3 is CASRRSAGELFF. CDR3 sequence (DNA): TGTGCCAGCAGAAGGAGCGCCGGGGAGCTGTTTTTT. The chain employs TRBV2 and TRBJ2-2; D unresolved. The length of the CDR3 is 12 residues. Per the germline V gene, CDR1 is SNHLY and CDR2 is FYNNEI. Trimming took off 6 bases at V and 6 bases at J, with 8 bases between the two ends.